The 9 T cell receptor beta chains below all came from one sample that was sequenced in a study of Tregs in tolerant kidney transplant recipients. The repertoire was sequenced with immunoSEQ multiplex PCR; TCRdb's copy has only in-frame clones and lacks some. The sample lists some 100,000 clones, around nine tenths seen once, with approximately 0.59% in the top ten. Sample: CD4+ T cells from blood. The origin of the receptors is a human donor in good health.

The CDR3 region has the DNA TGTGCCTGGAGCCCTATAAGGGGTTTCACCGGGGAGCTGTTTTTT. Translated, it gives CAWSPIRGFTGELFF. This chain connects TRBV30 to TRBJ2-2, with D perhaps matching TRBD1 (5 bases). CDR1 and CDR2 from the germline V gene are GTSNPN and SVGIG (reference sequence). The CDR3 is 15 residues long. V was shortened by 3 bases and J by 4 bases, with 15 bases between the two germline ends.

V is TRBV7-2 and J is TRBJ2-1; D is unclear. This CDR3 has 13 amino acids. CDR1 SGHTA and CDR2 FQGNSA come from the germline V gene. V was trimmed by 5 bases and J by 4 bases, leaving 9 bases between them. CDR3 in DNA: TGTGCCAGCAGCGAAGGCTATTACAATGAGCAGTTCTTC. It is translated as CASSEGYYNEQFF.

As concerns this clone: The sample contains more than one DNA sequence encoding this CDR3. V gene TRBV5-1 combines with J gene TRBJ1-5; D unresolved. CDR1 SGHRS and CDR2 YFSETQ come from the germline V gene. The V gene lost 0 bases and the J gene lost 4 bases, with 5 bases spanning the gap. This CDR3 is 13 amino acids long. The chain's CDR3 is CASSLAVNQPQHF. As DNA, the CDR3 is TGCGCCAGCAGCTTGGCGGTTAATCAGCCCCAGCATTTT.

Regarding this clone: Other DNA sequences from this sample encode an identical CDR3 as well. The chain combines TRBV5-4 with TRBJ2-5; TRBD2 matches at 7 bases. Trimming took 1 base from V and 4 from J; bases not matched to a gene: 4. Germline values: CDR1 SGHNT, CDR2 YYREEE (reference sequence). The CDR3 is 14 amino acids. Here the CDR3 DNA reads TGTGCCAGCAGCTTGAGGCGGGAGCGAGAGACCCAGTACTTC. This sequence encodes CASSLRRERETQYF.

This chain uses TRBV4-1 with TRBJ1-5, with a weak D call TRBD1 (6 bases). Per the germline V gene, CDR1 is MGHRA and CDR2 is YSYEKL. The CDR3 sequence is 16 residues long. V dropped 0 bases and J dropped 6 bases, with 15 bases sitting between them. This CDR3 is CASSQEPEQGFQPQHF. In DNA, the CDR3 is TGCGCCAGCAGCCAAGAGCCAGAGCAGGGGTTTCAGCCCCAGCATTTT.

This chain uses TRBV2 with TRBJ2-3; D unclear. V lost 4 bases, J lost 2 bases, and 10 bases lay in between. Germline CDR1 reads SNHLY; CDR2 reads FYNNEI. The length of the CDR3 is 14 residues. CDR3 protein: CASSVNGPTDTQYF. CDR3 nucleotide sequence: TGTGCCAGCAGTGTTAATGGGCCCACAGATACGCAGTATTTT.

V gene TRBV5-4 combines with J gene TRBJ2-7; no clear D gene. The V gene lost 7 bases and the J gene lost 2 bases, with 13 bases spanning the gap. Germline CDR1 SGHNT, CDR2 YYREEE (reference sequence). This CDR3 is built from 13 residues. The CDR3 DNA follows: TGTGCCAGCGGGGTGGGCCCTCCCTACGAGCAGTACTTC. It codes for CASGVGPPYEQYF.

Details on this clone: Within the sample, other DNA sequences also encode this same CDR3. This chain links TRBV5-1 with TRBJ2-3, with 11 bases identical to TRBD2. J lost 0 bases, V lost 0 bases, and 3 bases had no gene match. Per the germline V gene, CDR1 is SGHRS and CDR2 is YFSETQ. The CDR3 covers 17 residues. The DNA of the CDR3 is TGCGCCAGCAGCTTGGGACTAGCGGGGCCTAGCACAGATACGCAGTATTTT. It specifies CASSLGLAGPSTDTQYF.

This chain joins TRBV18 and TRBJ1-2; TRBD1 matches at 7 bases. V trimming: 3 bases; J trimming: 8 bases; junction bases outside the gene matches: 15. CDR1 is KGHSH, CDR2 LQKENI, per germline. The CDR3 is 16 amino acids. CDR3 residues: CASSPTWGQSNGGYTF. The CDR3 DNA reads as TGTGCCAGCTCACCCACCTGGGGACAGTCCAACGGGGGCTACACCTTC. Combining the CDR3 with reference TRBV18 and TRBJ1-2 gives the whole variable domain NAGVMQNPRHLVRRRGQEARLRCSPMKGHSHVYWYRQLPEEGLKFMVYLQKENIIDESGMPKERFSAEFPKEGPSILRIQQVVRGDSAAYFCASSPTWGQSNGGYTFGSGTRLTVV.